A selection of T cell receptor beta chains follows, all from one sample in a study of cytomegalovirus exposure and HLA in healthy donors. Measured with immunoSEQ multiplex PCR; TCRdb has only the in-frame clones, and not every one. The data show 75,000 to 100,000 clones, about 80% seen once. The sequenced material came from PBMCs. Receptor source: a man aged 55 to 70 in good health and CMV-seropositive. CDR3s include the opening cysteine and the closing phenylalanine or tryptophan. Each record gives: J gene, V gene, clone size, D gene, CDR3 protein, CDR3 DNA. The D gene is left open where the match is weak. Not all rows give a size; the values are once, few, many and, for expanded clones, a class.

>TRBJ2-1|TRBV10-3|.|.
CAISTTGGSYNEQFF
TGTGCCATCAGTACGACAGGAGGCTCCTACAATGAGCAGTTCTTC
>TRBJ1-1|TRBV12-1|few|.
CASSSEGTEAFF
TGTGCCAGCAGTTCGGAGGGGACTGAAGCTTTCTTT
>TRBJ2-1|TRBV19|.|TRBD1
CASSTRQGRSFF
TGTGCCAGTAGTACTCGACAGGGCCGTTCGTTCTTC
>TRBJ2-5|TRBV7-2|.|.
CASSLGAAQETQYF
TGTGCCAGCAGCTTAGGGGCAGCCCAAGAGACCCAGTACTTC
>TRBJ2-5|TRBV7-8|.|TRBD2
CASSQRASSGGATYQETQYF
TGTGCCAGCAGTCAAAGGGCGTCTAGCGGGGGGGCCACCTATCAAGAGACCCAGTACTTC
>TRBJ1-2|TRBV19|.|.
CASKDSNYGYAF
TGTGCCAGTAAAGACAGCAACTATGGCTACGCCTTC
>TRBJ2-1|TRBV9|.|TRBD2
CASSVGGRRGGSSYNEQFF
TGTGCCAGCAGCGTAGGAGGAAGGCGGGGGGGCAGTTCCTACAATGAGCAGTTCTTC
>TRBJ2-7|TRBV15|.|.
CATSRDRAGALYEQYF
TGTGCCACCAGCAGAGATCGGGCGGGGGCCCTCTACGAGCAGTACTTC
>TRBJ1-1|TRBV7-9|.|TRBD1
CASSQGQGRSEAFF
TGTGCCAGCAGCCAAGGACAGGGGAGGTCTGAAGCTTTCTTT
>TRBJ1-2|TRBV30|.|.
CAWTGFTDGYTF
TGTGCCTGGACAGGGTTTACTGATGGCTACACCTTC
>TRBJ2-7|TRBV4-2|.|.
CASSASRDSLTYEQYF
TGTGCCAGCAGCGCTTCGCGGGACAGCCTTACCTACGAGCAGTACTTC
>TRBJ2-4|TRBV4-3|few|.
CASSQVAGAKNIQYF
TGCGCCAGCAGCCAAGTGGCAGGAGCCAAAAACATTCAGTACTTC
>TRBJ1-3|TRBV11-2|.|TRBD1
CASSNYRGFRRNTIYF
TGTGCCAGCAGTAACTACAGGGGTTTCAGACGAAACACCATATATTTT
>TRBJ2-7|TRBV2|.|.
CASKRDTAYEQYF
TGTGCCAGCAAGCGGGACACCGCCTACGAGCAGTACTTC
>TRBJ1-1|TRBV7-2|many|.
CASSVNRNTEAFF
TGTGCCAGCAGCGTTAACAGGAACACTGAAGCTTTCTTT
>TRBJ1-2|TRBV30|.|TRBD1
CAHETGGGYTF
TGTGCCCACGAGACAGGGGGCGGCTACACCTTC
>TRBJ2-1|TRBV18|.|.
CASSPPGRNEQFF
TGTGCCAGCTCACCGCCGGGAAGGAATGAGCAGTTCTTC
>TRBJ2-5|TRBV4-1|.|TRBD2
CASSPQGSGGVLETQYF
TGCGCCAGCAGCCCCCAAGGTAGCGGGGGGGTTCTGGAGACCCAGTACTTC
>TRBJ2-2|TRBV5-4|.|.
CATRGRESGELFF
TGTGCCACCAGGGGCCGCGAGTCCGGGGAGCTGTTTTTT
>TRBJ2-5|TRBV5-1|.|TRBD1
CASSLAPGGAETQYF
TGCGCCAGCAGCTTGGCCCCAGGGGGCGCAGAGACCCAGTACTTC
>TRBJ2-4|TRBV30|.|TRBD2
CAWSPWRSGVLAKNIQYF
TGTGCCTGGAGTCCATGGCGGAGCGGGGTCCTAGCCAAAAACATTCAGTACTTC
>TRBJ1-4|TRBV2|.|.
CASSDFPRDLRNEKLFF
TGTGCCAGCAGTGACTTCCCCCGGGACTTAAGGAATGAAAAACTGTTTTTT
>TRBJ2-7|TRBV5-4|.|.
CASSLDPGTYEQYF
TGTGCCAGCAGCTTGGATCCGGGGACCTACGAGCAGTACTTC
>TRBJ1-1|TRBV19|.|.
CASTGGGAAFF
TGTGCCAGTACCGGGGGAGGGGCAGCTTTCTTT
>TRBJ1-1|TRBV30|.|.
CAWRGGALRAFF
TGTGCCTGGAGGGGAGGGGCCCTTCGGGCTTTCTTT
>TRBJ2-5|TRBV18|.|TRBD1
CATTQAPGGTQYF
TGTGCCACCACCCAAGCGCCAGGGGGGACCCAGTACTTC
>TRBJ2-6|TRBV10-2|.|.
CASSPGTRSRGANVLTF
TGCGCCAGCAGCCCCGGGACAAGGAGTCGTGGGGCCAACGTCCTGACTTTC
>TRBJ2-5|TRBV30|.|.
CAWKGTGGQETQYF
TGTGCCTGGAAGGGGACGGGGGGCCAGGAGACCCAGTACTTC
>TRBJ2-6|TRBV30|.|.
CAWSVGSNSGANVLTF
TGTGCCTGGAGTGTGGGCAGTAACTCTGGGGCCAACGTCCTGACTTTC
>TRBJ2-4|TRBV21-1|.|.
CASSPRDSKNIQYF
TGTGCCAGCAGCCCCCGGGACAGCAAAAACATTCAGTACTTC
>TRBJ2-2|TRBV9|.|.
CASSYLDSGELFF
TGTGCCAGCAGCTACTTAGACAGCGGGGAGCTGTTTTTT
>TRBJ1-6|TRBV6-5|.|.
CASSPAYNSPLHF
TGTGCCAGCAGTCCCGCCTATAATTCACCCCTCCACTTT
>TRBJ1-2|TRBV30|.|.
CAWSAVYGYTF
TGTGCCTGGAGTGCAGTCTATGGCTACACCTTC
>TRBJ1-3|TRBV7-2|.|.
CASSLARGNGNTIYF
TGTGCCAGCAGCTTAGCTCGGGGGAATGGAAACACCATATATTTT
>TRBJ2-1|TRBV9|.|TRBD1
CASSEFPGQGTNEQFF
TGTGCCAGCAGCGAGTTCCCGGGACAGGGCACCAATGAGCAGTTCTTC
>TRBJ2-3|TRBV27|.|.
CASSLEAVTDTQYF
TGTGCCAGCAGTTTAGAGGCAGTAACAGATACGCAGTATTTT
>TRBJ1-1|TRBV6-5|.|.
CASSFSFLGQKGGAFF
TGTGCCAGCAGTTTTTCCTTCCTTGGACAGAAAGGTGGAGCTTTCTTT
>TRBJ1-5|TRBV19|.|TRBD1
CASRSTPGQGRRMGNQPQHF
TGTGCCAGTAGATCTACTCCGGGACAGGGGAGGAGAATGGGCAATCAGCCCCAGCATTTT